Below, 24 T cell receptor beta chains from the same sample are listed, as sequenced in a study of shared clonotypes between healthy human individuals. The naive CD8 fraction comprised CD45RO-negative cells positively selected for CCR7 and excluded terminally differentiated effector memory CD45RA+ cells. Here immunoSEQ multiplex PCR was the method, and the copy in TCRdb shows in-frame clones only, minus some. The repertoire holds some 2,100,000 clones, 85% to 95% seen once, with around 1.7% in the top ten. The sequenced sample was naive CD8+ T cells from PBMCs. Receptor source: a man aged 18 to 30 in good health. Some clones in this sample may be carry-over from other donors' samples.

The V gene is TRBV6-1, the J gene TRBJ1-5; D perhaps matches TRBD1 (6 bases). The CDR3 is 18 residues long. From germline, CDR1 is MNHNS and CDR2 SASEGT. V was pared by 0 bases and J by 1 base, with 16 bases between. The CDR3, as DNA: TGTGCCAGCAGTGAAGCAACGCAGGGGTTGATCAGCAATCAGCCCCAGCATTTT. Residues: CASSEATQGLISNQPQHF.

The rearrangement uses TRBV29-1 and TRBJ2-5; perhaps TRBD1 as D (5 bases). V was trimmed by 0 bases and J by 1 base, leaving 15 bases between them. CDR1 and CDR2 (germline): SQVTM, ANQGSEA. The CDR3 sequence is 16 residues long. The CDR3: CSVEDQPGQIQETQYF. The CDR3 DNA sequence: TGCAGCGTTGAAGATCAGCCAGGACAAATCCAAGAGACCCAGTACTTC.

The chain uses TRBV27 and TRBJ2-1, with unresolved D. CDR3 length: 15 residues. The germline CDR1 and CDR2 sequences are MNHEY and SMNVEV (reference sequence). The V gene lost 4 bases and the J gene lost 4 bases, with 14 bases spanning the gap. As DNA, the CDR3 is TGTGCCAGCAGTTACTGGAGTGGGCTTTACAATGAGCAGTTCTTC. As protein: CASSYWSGLYNEQFF.

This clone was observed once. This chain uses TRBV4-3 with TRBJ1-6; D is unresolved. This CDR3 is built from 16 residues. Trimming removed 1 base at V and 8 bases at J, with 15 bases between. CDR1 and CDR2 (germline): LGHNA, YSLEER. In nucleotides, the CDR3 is TGCGCCAGCAGCCAAGTTGTCCGGCAGGCCCATTCACCCCTCCACTTT. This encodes CASSQVVRQAHSPLHF.

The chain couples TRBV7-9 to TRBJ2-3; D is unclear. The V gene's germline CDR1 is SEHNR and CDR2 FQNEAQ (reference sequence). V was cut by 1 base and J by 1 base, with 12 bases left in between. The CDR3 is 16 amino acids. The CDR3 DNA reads TGTGCCAGCAGCTTAGGGTCGCACTACGGCACAGATACGCAGTATTTT. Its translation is CASSLGSHYGTDTQYF.

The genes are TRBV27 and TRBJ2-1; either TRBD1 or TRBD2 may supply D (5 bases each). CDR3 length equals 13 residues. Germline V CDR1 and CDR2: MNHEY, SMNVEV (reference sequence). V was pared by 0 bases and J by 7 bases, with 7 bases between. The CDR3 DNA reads TGTGCCAGCAGTTTATCTTGGGGGAATGAGCAGTTCTTC. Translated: CASSLSWGNEQFF.

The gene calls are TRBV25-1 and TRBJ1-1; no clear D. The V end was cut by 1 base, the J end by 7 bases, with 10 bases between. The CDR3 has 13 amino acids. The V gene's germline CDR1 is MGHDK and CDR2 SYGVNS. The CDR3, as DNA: TGTGCCAGCAGTGAATTCCAGGTTGATGAAGCTTTCTTT. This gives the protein CASSEFQVDEAFF.

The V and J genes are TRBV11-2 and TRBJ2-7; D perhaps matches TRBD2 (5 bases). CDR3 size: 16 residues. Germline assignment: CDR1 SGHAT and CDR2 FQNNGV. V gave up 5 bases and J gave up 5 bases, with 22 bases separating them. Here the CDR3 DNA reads TGTGCCAGCAGCCCGACCGGTGGGTGGGCGGAGGACGAGCAGTACTTC. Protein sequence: CASSPTGGWAEDEQYF.

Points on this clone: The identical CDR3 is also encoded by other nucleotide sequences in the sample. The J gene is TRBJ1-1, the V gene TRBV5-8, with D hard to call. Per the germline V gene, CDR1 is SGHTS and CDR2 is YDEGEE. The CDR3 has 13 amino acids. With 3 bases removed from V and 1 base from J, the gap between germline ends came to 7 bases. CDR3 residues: CASSSGPNTEAFF. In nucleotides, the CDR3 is TGTGCCAGCAGCTCCGGGCCGAACACTGAAGCTTTCTTT.

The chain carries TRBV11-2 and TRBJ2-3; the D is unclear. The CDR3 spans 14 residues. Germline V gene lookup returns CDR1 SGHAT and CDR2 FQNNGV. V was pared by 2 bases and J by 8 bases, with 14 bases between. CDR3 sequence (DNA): TGTGCCAGCAGCTTAAACTCGTTAGGAGTTACGCAGTATTTT. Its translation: CASSLNSLGVTQYF.

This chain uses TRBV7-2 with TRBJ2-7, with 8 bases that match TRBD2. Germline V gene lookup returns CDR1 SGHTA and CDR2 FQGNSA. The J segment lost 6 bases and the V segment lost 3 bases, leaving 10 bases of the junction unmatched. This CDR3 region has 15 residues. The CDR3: CASSLASGSRGEQYF. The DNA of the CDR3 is TGTGCCAGCAGCTTGGCCAGCGGGAGTAGGGGCGAGCAGTACTTC.

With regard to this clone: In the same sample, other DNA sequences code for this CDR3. CDR3 in amino acids: CASSRRQGVNTEAFF. In DNA form, the CDR3 reads TGTGCCAGCAGCCGCAGACAGGGCGTGAACACTGAAGCTTTCTTT. The chain couples TRBV7-9 to TRBJ1-1, with 7 bases matching TRBD1. The CDR3 is 15 residues long. V shed 5 bases and J 0 bases; nucleotides not matched to a gene: 6. Germline V gene lookup returns CDR1 SEHNR and CDR2 FQNEAQ (reference sequence).

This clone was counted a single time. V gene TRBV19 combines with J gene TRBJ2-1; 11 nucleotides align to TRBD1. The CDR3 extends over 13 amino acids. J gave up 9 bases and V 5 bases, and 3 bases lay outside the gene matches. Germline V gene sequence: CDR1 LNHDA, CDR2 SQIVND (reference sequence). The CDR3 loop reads CASSLGQGAEQFF. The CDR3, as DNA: TGTGCCAGTAGTCTAGGACAGGGGGCTGAGCAGTTCTTC.

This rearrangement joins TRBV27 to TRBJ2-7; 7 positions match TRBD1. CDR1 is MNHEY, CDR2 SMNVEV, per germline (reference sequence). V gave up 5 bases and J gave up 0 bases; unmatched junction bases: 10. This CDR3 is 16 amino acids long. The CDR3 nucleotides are TGTGCCAGCAGTACAAGAAGAAGGGACAGCTCCTACGAGCAGTACTTC. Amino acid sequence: CASSTRRRDSSYEQYF.

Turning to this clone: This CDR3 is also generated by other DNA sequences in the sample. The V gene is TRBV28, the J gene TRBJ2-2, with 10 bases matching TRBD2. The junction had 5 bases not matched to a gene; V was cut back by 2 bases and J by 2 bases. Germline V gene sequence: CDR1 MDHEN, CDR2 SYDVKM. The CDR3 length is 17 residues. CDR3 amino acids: CASSLRTSGINTGELFF. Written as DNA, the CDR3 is TGTGCCAGCAGTTTACGCACTAGCGGGATCAACACCGGGGAGCTGTTTTTT.

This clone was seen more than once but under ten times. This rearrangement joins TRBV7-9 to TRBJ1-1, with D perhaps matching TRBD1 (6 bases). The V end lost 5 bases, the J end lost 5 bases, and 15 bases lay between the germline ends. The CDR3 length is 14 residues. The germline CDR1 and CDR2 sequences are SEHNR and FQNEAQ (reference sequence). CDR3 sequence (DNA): TGTGCCAGCAGCGGGACACGGGGGAATACTGAAGCTTTCTTT. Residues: CASSGTRGNTEAFF.

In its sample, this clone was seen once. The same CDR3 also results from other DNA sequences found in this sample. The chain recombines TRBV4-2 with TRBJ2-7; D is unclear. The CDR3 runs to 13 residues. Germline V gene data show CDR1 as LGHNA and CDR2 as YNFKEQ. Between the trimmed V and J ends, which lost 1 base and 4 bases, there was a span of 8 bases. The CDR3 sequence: CASSQAGSYEQYF. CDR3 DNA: TGTGCCAGCAGCCAAGCTGGGTCTTACGAGCAGTACTTC.

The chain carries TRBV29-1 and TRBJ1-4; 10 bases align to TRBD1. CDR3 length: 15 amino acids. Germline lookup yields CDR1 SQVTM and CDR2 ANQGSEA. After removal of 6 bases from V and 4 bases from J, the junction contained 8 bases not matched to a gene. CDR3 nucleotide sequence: TGCAGCGTCTTAACCGGGACAGGGGTTAATGAAAAACTGTTTTTT. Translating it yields CSVLTGTGVNEKLFF.

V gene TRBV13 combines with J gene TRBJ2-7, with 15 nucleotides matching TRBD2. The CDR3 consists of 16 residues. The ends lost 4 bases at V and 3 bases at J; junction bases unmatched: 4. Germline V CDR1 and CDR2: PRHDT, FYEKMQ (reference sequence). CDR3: CASSSRTSGRDYEQYF. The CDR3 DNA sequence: TGTGCCAGCAGCTCCAGGACTAGCGGGAGGGACTACGAGCAGTACTTC.

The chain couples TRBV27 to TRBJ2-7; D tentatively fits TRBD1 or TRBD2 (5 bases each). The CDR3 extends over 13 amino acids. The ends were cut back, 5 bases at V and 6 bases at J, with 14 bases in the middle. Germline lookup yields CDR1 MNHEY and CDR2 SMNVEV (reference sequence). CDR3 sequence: CASSTGTTSEQYF. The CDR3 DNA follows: TGTGCCAGCAGTACTGGGACCACCTCCGAGCAGTACTTC.

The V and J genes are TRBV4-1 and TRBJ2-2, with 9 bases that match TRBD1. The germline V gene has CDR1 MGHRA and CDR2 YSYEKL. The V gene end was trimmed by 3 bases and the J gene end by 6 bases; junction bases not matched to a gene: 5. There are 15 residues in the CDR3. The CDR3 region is CASSHPRQGAGELFF. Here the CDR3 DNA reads TGCGCCAGCAGCCACCCCCGACAGGGGGCCGGGGAGCTGTTTTTT.

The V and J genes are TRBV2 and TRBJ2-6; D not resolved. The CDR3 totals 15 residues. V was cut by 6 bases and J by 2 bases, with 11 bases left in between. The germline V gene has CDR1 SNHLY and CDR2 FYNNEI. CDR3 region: CASSGSYPGANVLTF. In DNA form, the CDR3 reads TGTGCCAGCAGCGGTAGTTACCCTGGGGCCAACGTCCTGACTTTC. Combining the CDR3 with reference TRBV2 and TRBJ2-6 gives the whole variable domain EPEVTQTPSHQVTQMGQEVILRCVPISNHLYFYWYRQILGQKVEFLVSFYNNEISEKSEIFDDQFSVERPDGSNFTLKIRSTKLEDSAMYFCASSGSYPGANVLTFGAGSRLTVL.

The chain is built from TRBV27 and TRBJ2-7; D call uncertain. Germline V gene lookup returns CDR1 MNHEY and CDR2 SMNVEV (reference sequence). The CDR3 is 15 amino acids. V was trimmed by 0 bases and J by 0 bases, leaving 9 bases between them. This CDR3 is CASSLSVVSSYEQYF. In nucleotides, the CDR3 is TGTGCCAGCAGTTTATCGGTAGTGAGCTCCTACGAGCAGTACTTC.

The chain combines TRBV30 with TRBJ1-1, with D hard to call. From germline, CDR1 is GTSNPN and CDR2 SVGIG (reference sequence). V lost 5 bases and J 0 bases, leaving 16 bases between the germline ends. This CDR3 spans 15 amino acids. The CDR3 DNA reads TGTGCCTGGGTTCCCCTAGGGATCATGAACACTGAAGCTTTCTTT. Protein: CAWVPLGIMNTEAFF.